The sequence of this T cell receptor (beta chain) was determined in a study of blood T cell repertoires in COVID-19 (dated by TCRdb to 2018 to 2020). In the study overall: Samples from collaborators originated in the United States, Italy and Spain and spanned both the acute and convalescent phases of COVID-19. The repertoires were made available in a free public database intended to serve as a resource for research on the immune response to SARS-CoV-2. The prospective study material was composed of cDNA or gDNA derived from T cells, B-cell-depleted T cells, or PBMCs. The samples were drawn from two sources: the first 160 participants of the ongoing ImmuneRACE study, and 1,000 to 1,500 subjects contributed by 6 global collaborators. Nearly every sample came with metadata listing a de-identified subject ID, COVID-19 status, age in years and sex. Subjects who had been exposed to COVID-19, were actively infected with it, or had recovered from it provided the deeply sampled blood TCRbeta repertoires that made up the dataset. Where available, HLA class I and class II types were obtained from metadata supplied by the sample provider rather than from assay-based typing.

Comments on this clone: Its target antigen remains unknown. Per-base quality was not reported, and no clone a single base away is much larger than it.

Summary of the overall study and its limitations: How much clinical and demographic metadata was included differed by source and by participant, and the metadata was provided uncurated.

TCRbeta CDR3 regions were amplified from genomic DNA by means of the immunoSEQ Assay, a bias-controlled multiplex PCR. As for the original processing: Nucleated cell counts per sample were estimated from amplification of reference gene primers within the assay. To quantify the absolute abundance of each unique TCRbeta CDR3 rearrangement, sequence reads were collapsed and filtered. For each sample, productive Simpson clonality was calculated as the square root of Simpson's diversity index across productive rearrangements. In TCRdb, the immuneACCESS table is reduced to in-frame sequences with V and J assigned. These tables do not hold every clone; where another copy was compared, an unresolved V gene accounts for under half, and the others remain unexplained. That table is the source of V, J and clone size, and D and trimming were worked out from the DNA. The sample data list hundreds of thousands of clones, and roughly 90% of these were observed just once. Of the sample, over 9% falls within the top ten clones.

Based on the germline V gene, the CDR1 and CDR2 sequences are SGHTA and FQGNSA. V has 4 bases trimmed and J has 0 bases trimmed; junction bases matching no gene number 8. Spanning cysteine to phenylalanine, the CDR3 consists of 17 amino acids. The CDR3 DNA has 51 bases and is translated from base 1. Participants in the prospective study were enrolled through a virtual design, were aged about 18 to 90 years, and lived in approximately 25 United States geographic areas. In the prospective study, cohorts were assigned on the basis of participant-reported clinical history obtained from a screening survey and a study questionnaire. For ImmuneRACE Cohort 3, a participant was defined as recovered based on two consecutive negative NP/OP PCR tests, clearance by a healthcare professional, or resolution of symptoms. In the prospective study, whole blood, serum and a nasopharyngeal or oropharyngeal swab were collected from each participant by mobile phlebotomists. Additional blood draws and questionnaires over a 2-month period could optionally be provided by prospective study participants. Before DNA extraction, blood samples from the prospective study were shipped at room temperature or frozen.

The sample was PBMCs or T cells enriched from blood (not recorded which). The V and J segments used are TRBV7-2 and TRBJ2-1; TRBD1 agrees with 8 junctional bases. This sequence was found in a woman aged 40 to 50 who had recovered from COVID-19. This receptor has the CDR3 CASSSILGTGSYNEQFF. The nucleotide sequence reads TGTGCCAGCAGCTCGATTCTCGGGACAGGCTCCTACAATGAGCAGTTCTTC. With the portions outside the CDR3 filled from the reference TRBV7-2 and TRBJ2-1 genes, the complete variable region becomes GAGVSQSPSNKVTEKGKDVELRCDPISGHTALYWYRQSLGQGLEFLIYFQGNSAPDKSGLPSDRFSAERTGGSVSTLTIQRTQQEDSAVYLCASSSILGTGSYNEQFFGPGTRLTVL.